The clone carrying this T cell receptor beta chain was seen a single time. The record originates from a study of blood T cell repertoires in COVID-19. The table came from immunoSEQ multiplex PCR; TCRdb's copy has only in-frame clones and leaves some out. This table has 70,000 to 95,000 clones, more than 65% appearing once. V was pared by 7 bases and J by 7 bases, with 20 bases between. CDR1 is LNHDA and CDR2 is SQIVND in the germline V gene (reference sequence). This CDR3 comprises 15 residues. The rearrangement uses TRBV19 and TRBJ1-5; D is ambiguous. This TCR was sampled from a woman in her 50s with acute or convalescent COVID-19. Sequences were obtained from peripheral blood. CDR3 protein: CASNNPGSGKQPQHF. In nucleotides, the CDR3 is TGTGCCAGTAACAACCCGGGATCGGGGAAACAGCCCCAGCATTTT.